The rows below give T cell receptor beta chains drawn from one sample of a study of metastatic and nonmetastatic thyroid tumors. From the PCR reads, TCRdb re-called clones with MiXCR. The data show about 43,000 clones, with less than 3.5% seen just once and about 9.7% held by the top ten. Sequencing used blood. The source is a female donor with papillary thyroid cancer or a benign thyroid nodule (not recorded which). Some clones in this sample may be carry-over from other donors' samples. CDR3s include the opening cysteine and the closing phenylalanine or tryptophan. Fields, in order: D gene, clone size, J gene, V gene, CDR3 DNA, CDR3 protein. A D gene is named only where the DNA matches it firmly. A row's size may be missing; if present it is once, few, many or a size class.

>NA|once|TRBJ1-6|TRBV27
TGTGCCAGCACTCCTACCTTCCGGGACGCCAAGTCACCCCTCCACTTT
CASTPTFRDAKSPLHF
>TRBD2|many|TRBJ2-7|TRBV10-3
TGTGCCATCCATGGACTAGCGGGCCCCTGGGGCTTC
CAIHGLAGPWGF
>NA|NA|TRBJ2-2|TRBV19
TGTGCCAGTAGTCCACAGGGTCGCACCGGGGAGCTGTTTTTT
CASSPQGRTGELFF
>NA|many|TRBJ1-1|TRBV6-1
TGTGCCAGCGGTGAGAAAACCAACACTGAAGCTTTCTTT
CASGEKTNTEAFF
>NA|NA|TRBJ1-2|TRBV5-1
TGCGCCAGCAGCTTGGACGGTATTTATGGCTACACCTTC
CASSLDGIYGYTF
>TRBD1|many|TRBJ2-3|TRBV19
TGTGCCAGTAGTACCGGGACAGGCCCCACAGATACGCAGTATTTT
CASSTGTGPTDTQYF
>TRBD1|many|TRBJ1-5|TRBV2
TGTGCCAGCAGTGAGGGACAGGGGGCATCTCAGCCCCAGCATTTT
CASSEGQGASQPQHF
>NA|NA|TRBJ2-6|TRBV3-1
TGTGCCAGCTCATCGAAGAGTGGGGCCAACGTCCTGACTTTC
CASSSKSGANVLTF
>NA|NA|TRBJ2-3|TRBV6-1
TGTGCCAGCAGTTCTCCGGGAGCTCCGGAAGATACGCAGTATTTT
CASSSPGAPEDTQYF
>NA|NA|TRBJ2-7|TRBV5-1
TGCGCCAGCAGCTTGGATCGGTCTAGCAGCATTGTCGCCTACGAGCAGTACTTC
CASSLDRSSSIVAYEQYF
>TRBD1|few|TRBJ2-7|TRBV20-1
TGCAGTGCTAGAAGGAAAGGGGGCGAGCATTACTTC
CSARRKGGEHYF
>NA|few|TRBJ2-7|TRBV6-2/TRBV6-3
TGTGCCAGCAGCTTAGCTGGGGACTACGAGCAGTACTTC
CASSLAGDYEQYF
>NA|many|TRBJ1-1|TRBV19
TGTGCCAGTAGTATTATCGTGACAGCTAACACTGAAGCTTTCTTT
CASSIIVTANTEAFF
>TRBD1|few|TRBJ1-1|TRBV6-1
TGTGCCAGCAGCCCTACGCCGGGACAGGGGAGGACTGAAGCTTTCTTT
CASSPTPGQGRTEAFF
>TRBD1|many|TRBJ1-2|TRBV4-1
TGCGCCAGCAGCCAAGTGAGGGGACAGCCTCTCTATGGCTACGCCTTC
CASSQVRGQPLYGYAF
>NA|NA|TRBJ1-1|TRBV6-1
TGTGCCAGCAGTAAGGAACAGGTGGAAGCTTTCTTT
CASSKEQVEAFF
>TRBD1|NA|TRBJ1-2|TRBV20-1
TGCAGTGCCATCCGGGACAGGGAGTCCTATGGCTACACCTTC
CSAIRDRESYGYTF